The 28 T cell receptor beta chains given below trace back to one sample, sequenced in a study of response to subunit inactivated influenza vaccine. TCRdb reprocessed the RT-PCR reads with MiXCR, giving one entry per CDR3 protein. The table shows 650,000 to 800,000 distinct CDR3 sequences, with about 15% occurring only once. This specimen consisted of PBMCs from blood, obtained about 14 days before vaccination. The receptors stem from a man aged 45-65 years who received an inactivated influenza vaccine.

This clonotype was recorded a few times. The chain joins TRBV12-3 or TRBV12-4 to TRBJ1-1; tentatively, D is TRBD1 (6 bases). The germline V and J ends were trimmed by 7 bases and 0 bases, with 9 bases remaining between them. The CDR3 totals 13 residues. CDR3 nucleotides: TGTGCCAGCAAGGGGGAAGTGAACACTGAAGCTTTCTTT. Translation: CASKGEVNTEAFF.

The V and J genes are TRBV20-1 and TRBJ2-7; D is unresolved. Germline loops: CDR1 DFQATT, CDR2 SNEGSKA (reference sequence). V was shortened by 5 bases and J by 6 bases, with 20 bases between the two germline ends. This CDR3 contains 14 residues. The CDR3 nucleotides are TGCAGTGCTCGCGACTCGCCCCTCTACGGCGAGCAGTACTTC. Translated, it gives CSARDSPLYGEQYF.

This clonotype was detected only a few times. This chain connects TRBV7-9 to TRBJ1-6; weak D call: TRBD1 (5 bases). The germline V gene has CDR1 SEHNR and CDR2 FQNEAQ (reference sequence). V was pared by 1 base and J by 6 bases, with 10 bases between. The CDR3 contains 15 residues. The CDR3 region has the DNA TGTGCCAGCAGCTTAGGAGGGGATGCTAATTCACCCCTCCACTTT. Amino acid sequence: CASSLGGDANSPLHF.

This clonotype came up many times. The chain recombines TRBV7-2 with TRBJ2-1; TRBD2 matches 13 bases. The germline CDR1 and CDR2 sequences are SGHTA and FQGNSA. J lost 12 bases, V lost 1 base, and 9 bases had no gene match. The CDR3 covers 16 residues. The chain's CDR3 is CASSLEGTSGAYGQFF. The CDR3 DNA sequence: TGTGCCAGCAGCTTAGAAGGGACTAGCGGGGCTTATGGGCAGTTCTTC.

V gene TRBV12-3 or TRBV12-4 combines with J gene TRBJ2-7; D gene uncertain. The CDR3 totals 13 residues. The germline V and J ends were trimmed by 3 bases and 3 bases, with 9 bases remaining between them. The CDR3 here is CASSFRRLYEQYF. The CDR3 bases are TGTGCCAGCAGTTTCAGGCGGCTCTACGAGCAGTACTTC.

This clonotype was seen only a few times. The V gene is TRBV13, the J gene TRBJ2-7; TRBD1 matches at 10 bases. This CDR3 contains 14 residues. Germline CDR1 PRHDT, CDR2 FYEKMQ (reference sequence). The ends lost 7 bases at V and 1 base at J; junction bases unmatched: 4. The CDR3 DNA is TGTGCCAGCATCCGACAGGGGGCTTCCTACGAGCAGTACTTC. Translated, it gives CASIRQGASYEQYF.

This chain joins TRBV20-1 and TRBJ1-2; D ambiguous. The V gene lost 4 bases and the J gene lost 0 bases, with 6 bases spanning the gap. The germline CDR1 and CDR2 sequences are DFQATT and SNEGSKA (reference sequence). The CDR3 extends over 12 amino acids. DNA for the CDR3: TGCAGTGCTATTGACCCTAACTATGGCTACACCTTC. Its translation is CSAIDPNYGYTF.

The rearrangement joins TRBV11-2 to TRBJ2-7, with D hard to call. CDR1 is SGHAT and CDR2 is FQNNGV in the germline V gene. V dropped 6 bases and J dropped 6 bases, with 9 bases sitting between them. This CDR3 region has 11 residues. CDR3 residues: CASSPRLEQYF. The CDR3 nucleotides read TGTGCCAGCAGTCCCCGTCTCGAGCAGTACTTC.

The sample holds many counts of this clonotype. V usage is TRBV7-9 and J usage is TRBJ1-3; unclear D gene. The germline CDR1 and CDR2 sequences are SEHNR and FQNEAQ (reference sequence). V shed 4 bases and J shed 6 bases, with 7 bases lying between them. The CDR3 sequence is 12 residues long. CDR3 in DNA: TGTGCCAGCAGCTCGCAATCAAACACCATATATTTT. Amino acids: CASSSQSNTIYF.

The V and J genes are TRBV29-1 and TRBJ2-1; D is perhaps TRBD2 (6 bases). Looked up from germline, CDR1 is SQVTM and CDR2 is ANQGSEA. The CDR3 loop spans 14 amino acids. In nucleotides, the CDR3 is TGCAATACCCGGAGGGCCGCGTCCTACAATGAGCAGTTCTTC. It specifies CNTRRAASYNEQFF.

CDR3 amino acids: CSVEPVGQGVAGELFF. CDR3 coding DNA: TGCAGCGTGGAGCCCGTGGGACAGGGGGTTGCCGGGGAGCTGTTTTTT. V gene TRBV29-1 combines with J gene TRBJ2-2, with 11 bases that match TRBD1. The junction had 12 bases not matched to a gene; V was cut back by 6 bases and J by 6 bases. The length of the CDR3 is 16 residues. Germline lookup yields CDR1 SQVTM and CDR2 ANQGSEA.

This clonotype was recorded a few times. The rearrangement joins TRBV7-2 to TRBJ1-4; D gene ambiguous. There are 15 residues in the CDR3. Trimming took 1 base from V and 4 from J, leaving 10 bases between them. CDR1 is SGHTA, CDR2 FQGNSA, per germline. In DNA, the CDR3 is TGTGCCAGCAGCTTAGGGCGTAGTAATAATGAAAAACTGTTTTTT. Translated: CASSLGRSNNEKLFF.

Note on this clonotype: Germline and junction disagree at one end, which may indicate a read error. The chain links TRBV18 to TRBJ2-1; D is undetermined. Germline CDR1 KGHSH, CDR2 LQKENI. The CDR3 is made up of 14 amino acids. CDR3 sequence reads: CASSTPPRVNEQFF. The CDR3 coding sequence is TGTGCCAGCTCAACACCGCCGAGAGTGAATGAGCAGTTCTTC.

This clonotype has a handful of counts. The rearrangement uses TRBV5-1 and TRBJ2-2; the D gene is possibly TRBD2 (7 bases). Trimming pared 4 bases from V and 5 bases from J, leaving 15 bases between. The CDR3 runs 15 residues. The germline CDR1 and CDR2 sequences are SGHRS and YFSETQ. This CDR3 is CASSTGGPITGELFF. The CDR3 bases are TGCGCCAGCAGCACCGGGGGGCCAATAACCGGGGAGCTGTTTTTT.

The rearrangement joins TRBV6-2 or TRBV6-3 to TRBJ1-5, with 9 bases aligning to TRBD1. This CDR3 spans 13 amino acids. The germline CDR1 and CDR2 sequences are MNHEY and SVGEGT. The junction had 3 bases not matched to a gene; V was cut back by 8 bases and J by 4 bases. The CDR3 bases are TGTGCCAGCCGGGACAGGGATAATCAGCCCCAGCATTTT. It yields the protein CASRDRDNQPQHF.

This clonotype has just a few counts. The V call is TRBV12-3 or TRBV12-4, the J call TRBJ1-6, with D tentatively TRBD1 (6 bases). The CDR3 is 16 amino acids. V shed 4 bases and J shed 9 bases, with 19 bases lying between them. The CDR3 DNA reads as TGTGCCAGCAGTTCCCACCCCCAGGGGCTGGGTTCACCCCTCCACTTT. This gives the protein CASSSHPQGLGSPLHF.

This clonotype was picked up a small number of times. CDR3 loop: CAWGLGSLTGELFF. The CDR3 nucleotides are TGTGCCTGGGGTCTAGGGTCCCTCACCGGGGAGCTGTTTTTT. The rearrangement links TRBV30 to TRBJ2-2; the D is unclear. Looked up from germline, CDR1 is GTSNPN and CDR2 is SVGIG (reference sequence). CDR3 size: 14 residues. Trimming took off 5 bases at V and 4 bases at J, with 14 bases between the two ends.

This clonotype has just a few counts. The chain has TRBV28 and TRBJ2-1, with 7 bases that match TRBD1. Germline V gene lookup returns CDR1 MDHEN and CDR2 SYDVKM. The CDR3 covers 15 residues. With 7 bases clipped from V and 0 bases from J, the junction kept 6 bases outside the gene matches. For the CDR3, the DNA is TGTGCCAGCAAAAACGCAGGGGGCTCCTACAATGAGCAGTTCTTC. Protein sequence: CASKNAGGSYNEQFF.

This clonotype appeared a few times. V is TRBV20-1 and J is TRBJ2-3; TRBD2 might be the D (6 bases). V was shortened by 5 bases and J by 5 bases, with 20 bases between the two germline ends. Looked up from germline, CDR1 is DFQATT and CDR2 is SNEGSKA (reference sequence). The CDR3 is 15 amino acids. CDR3 sequence reads: CSAGPGVGIKDTQYF. CDR3 coding DNA: TGCAGTGCTGGCCCGGGGGTGGGTATAAAAGATACGCAGTATTTT.

V and J are TRBV27 and TRBJ2-2; D is perhaps TRBD1 (7 bases). Trimming removed 6 bases from V and 6 bases from J, with 17 bases in between. The germline CDR1 and CDR2 sequences are MNHEY and SMNVEV (reference sequence). The CDR3 runs to 15 residues. CDR3: CASRPGGIRAGELFF. The DNA of the CDR3 is TGTGCCAGCAGACCAGGGGGGATTCGCGCCGGGGAGCTGTTTTTT.

The chain combines TRBV6-1 with TRBJ2-1, with 13 bases identical to TRBD2. The CDR3 totals 14 residues. J was trimmed by 6 bases and V by 10 bases; bases with no gene match: 6. From germline, CDR1 is MNHNS and CDR2 SASEGT. CDR3 residues: CATSGTSGINEQFF. The CDR3 DNA is TGTGCCACCTCCGGGACTAGCGGGATCAATGAGCAGTTCTTC.

This clonotype has only a few counts. This chain links TRBV6-5 with TRBJ2-1; 10 bases are a match to TRBD2. Germline CDR1 MNHEY, CDR2 SVGAGI. The CDR3 consists of 17 residues. The V gene end was trimmed by 2 bases and the J gene end by 9 bases; junction bases not matched to a gene: 13. This CDR3 reads CASSYGPGSSGSSEQFF. Here the CDR3 DNA reads TGTGCCAGCAGTTACGGCCCCGGGTCTAGCGGGAGCTCTGAGCAGTTCTTC.

The sample holds a few counts of this clonotype. This chain uses TRBV7-2 with TRBJ2-2, with D hard to call. Germline V gene data show CDR1 as SGHTA and CDR2 as FQGNSA. Trimming pared 3 bases from V and 0 bases from J, leaving 8 bases between. The CDR3 runs to 15 residues. The CDR3 is CASSLRRSNTGELFF. CDR3 coding DNA: TGTGCCAGCAGCTTGCGGCGGTCGAACACCGGGGAGCTGTTTTTT.

This clonotype was seen more than once but under ten times. V and J are TRBV7-2 and TRBJ2-5, with 13 bases that match TRBD2. Germline V gene lookup returns CDR1 SGHTA and CDR2 FQGNSA. This CDR3 has 17 amino acids. The junction had 9 bases not matched to a gene; V was cut back by 5 bases and J by 3 bases. The CDR3 loop reads CASSPRTSGGLKETQYF. CDR3 nucleotide sequence: TGTGCCAGCAGCCCCCGGACTAGCGGGGGATTAAAAGAGACCCAGTACTTC.

This clonotype was found many times. This sequence joins TRBV7-9 and TRBJ2-2, with D unresolved. CDR1 is SEHNR and CDR2 is FQNEAQ in the germline V gene (reference sequence). This CDR3 is built from 15 residues. Between the trimmed V and J ends, which lost 1 base and 0 bases, there was a span of 6 bases. The CDR3 nucleotides read TGTGCCAGCAGCTTAGGTGCCCCGAACACCGGGGAGCTGTTTTTT. Amino acid sequence: CASSLGAPNTGELFF.

This clonotype has just a few counts. The genes are TRBV5-4 and TRBJ1-1; the D gene is possibly TRBD1 (5 bases). The CDR3 runs to 14 residues. Germline V gene lookup returns CDR1 SGHNT and CDR2 YYREEE (reference sequence). Trimming removed 3 bases from V and 8 bases from J, with 17 bases in between. CDR3: CASSSVGGGTEAFF. Here the CDR3 DNA reads TGTGCCAGCAGCTCAGTGGGTGGAGGGACGGAAGCTTTCTTT.

The sample holds a few counts of this clonotype. The CDR3 loop reads CATSDFVTGSQETQYF. The CDR3 DNA follows: TGTGCCACCAGTGATTTTGTGACAGGATCCCAAGAGACCCAGTACTTC. V usage is TRBV24-1 and J usage is TRBJ2-5; tentatively, D is TRBD1 (6 bases). This CDR3 is built from 16 residues. The germline gives CDR1 KGHDR, CDR2 SFDVKD. The ends were cut back, 1 base at V and 1 base at J, with 12 bases in the middle.

In this sample, this clonotype turned up a few times. The rearrangement links TRBV29-1 to TRBJ2-7; 7 bases are a match to TRBD1. Losses at the gene ends were 7 bases for V and 0 bases for J; bases not matched to a gene: 9. The CDR3 has 14 residues. The germline V gene has CDR1 SQVTM and CDR2 ANQGSEA. The DNA of the CDR3 is TGCAGCGGTTCCGAGGGGACAGCCTCCTACGAGCAGTACTTC. Amino acid sequence: CSGSEGTASYEQYF.